The 25 T cell receptor beta chains listed next were all sequenced from one sample in a study of blood T cell repertoires in COVID-19. The data were produced by immunoSEQ multiplex PCR, yet TCRdb's version contains in-frame clones alone and is incomplete. The sample has about 260,000 clones, about 81% seen once. The specimen was PBMCs or T cells enriched from blood (not recorded which). The receptors were gathered from a young man with acute COVID-19.

This sequence joins TRBV7-9 and TRBJ2-6; D unclear. The germline CDR1 and CDR2 sequences are SEHNR and FQNEAQ (reference sequence). The CDR3 sequence is 15 residues long. V dropped 4 bases and J dropped 0 bases, with 7 bases sitting between them. As DNA, the CDR3 is TGTGCCAGCAGCTCTCCAGACTCTGGGGCCAACGTCCTGACTTTC. Encoded protein: CASSSPDSGANVLTF. Complete variable domain (other parts from reference TRBV7-9 and TRBJ2-6): DTGVSQNPRHKITKRGQNVTFRCDPISEHNRLYWYRQTLGQGPEFLTYFQNEAQLEKSRLLSDRFSAERPKGSFSTLEIQRTEQGDSAMYLCASSSPDSGANVLTFGAGSRLTVL.

V gene TRBV19 combines with J gene TRBJ1-1; TRBD1 aligns across 7 bases. V shed 6 bases, J shed 6 bases, and the junction held 10 bases outside the gene matches. This CDR3 comprises 14 residues. Per the germline V gene, CDR1 is LNHDA and CDR2 is SQIVND (reference sequence). CDR3 coding DNA: TGTGCCAGTAGAGACAGGGTTTTCTCCTCTGAAGCTTTCTTT. Protein: CASRDRVFSSEAFF.

V gene TRBV30 combines with J gene TRBJ2-7, with TRBD2 identical over 8 bases. The CDR3 is made up of 13 amino acids. Germline V gene data show CDR1 as GTSNPN and CDR2 as SVGIG (reference sequence). V was pared by 0 bases and J by 5 bases, with 3 bases of the junction left unmatched. CDR3 loop: CAWSVGGRNEQYV. Written as DNA, the CDR3 is TGTGCCTGGAGTGTTGGCGGGAGGAACGAGCAGTACGTC.

The rearrangement joins TRBV7-8 to TRBJ2-3, with a weak D call TRBD2 (5 bases). Germline-derived CDR1 and CDR2 are SGHVS and FQNEAQ. The V gene lost 3 bases and the J gene lost 0 bases, with 16 bases spanning the gap. The CDR3 has 17 residues. The CDR3 region is CASSFTVPAVSTDTQYF. The CDR3 DNA reads as TGTGCCAGCAGCTTTACAGTCCCAGCGGTGAGCACAGATACGCAGTATTTT. Looking up the rest from reference TRBV7-8 and TRBJ2-3 gives the full variable domain: GAGVSQSPRYKVAKRGQDVALRCDPISGHVSLFWYQQALGQGPEFLTYFQNEAQLDKSGLPSDRFFAERPEGSVSTLKIQRTQQEDSAVYLCASSFTVPAVSTDTQYFGPGTRLTVL.

The J gene is TRBJ1-6, the V gene TRBV25-1; D unresolved. Germline CDR1 reads MGHDK; CDR2 reads SYGVNS. The germline V and J ends were trimmed by 5 bases and 6 bases, with 17 bases remaining between them. The CDR3 extends over 16 amino acids. CDR3 protein: CASSPTVSIPNSPLHF. The CDR3 nucleotides read TGTGCCAGCAGTCCAACGGTCTCGATCCCTAATTCACCCCTCCACTTT. Variable domain in full (rest from reference TRBV25-1 and TRBJ1-6): EADIYQTPRYLVIGTGKKITLECSQTMGHDKMYWYQQDPGMELHLIHYSYGVNSTEKGDLSSESTVSRIRTEHFPLTLESARPSHTSQYLCASSPTVSIPNSPLHFGNGTRLTVT.

This clone was found many times. The chain is built from TRBV6-4 and TRBJ2-3, with D possibly TRBD2 on 6 matching bases. This CDR3 contains 13 residues. The germline V and J ends were trimmed by 8 bases and 5 bases, with 14 bases remaining between them. The germline CDR1 and CDR2 sequences are MRHNA and SNTAGT. The CDR3 DNA reads TGTGCCAGCGGGGGGACTGGGGAAGATACGCAGTATTTT. Encoded protein: CASGGTGEDTQYF.

This sequence joins TRBV5-1 and TRBJ1-2; TRBD1 aligns across 7 bases. This CDR3 is 14 amino acids long. Germline V lookup: CDR1 SGHRS, CDR2 YFSETQ. V trimming: 4 bases; J trimming: 8 bases; junction bases outside the gene matches: 11. The CDR3 DNA sequence: TGCGCCAGCAGCACACAGACAGGGCAAGTAGGCTACACCTTC. Translating it yields CASSTQTGQVGYTF.

The V gene is TRBV29-1, the J gene TRBJ1-2; tentatively, D is TRBD1 (6 bases). CDR1 SQVTM and CDR2 ANQGSEA come from the germline V gene. This CDR3 has 15 residues. V was shortened by 1 base and J by 2 bases, with 14 bases between the two germline ends. The CDR3 region has the DNA TGCAGCGTTGAAGCCCTGGGCAGGGGAAACTATGGCTACACCTTC. It is translated as CSVEALGRGNYGYTF.

V is TRBV4-1 and J is TRBJ2-7; tentatively, D is TRBD2 (6 bases). The CDR3 sequence is 15 residues long. Trimming took 1 base from V and 0 from J, leaving 10 bases between them. Per germline, CDR1 MGHRA and CDR2 YSYEKL. CDR3 DNA sequence: TGCGCCAGCAGCCAAGGGGCGGGGAGCTCCTACGAGCAGTACGTC. Translated, it gives CASSQGAGSSYEQYV.

The chain carries TRBV28 and TRBJ2-2; possibly TRBD2 for D (7 bases). Between the trimmed V and J ends, which lost 6 bases and 5 bases, there was a span of 19 bases. The CDR3 runs 16 residues. The V gene's germline CDR1 is MDHEN and CDR2 SYDVKM. CDR3 amino acids: CASSGPRGGNTGELFF. CDR3 sequence (DNA): TGTGCCAGCAGCGGCCCTAGGGGGGGCAATACCGGGGAGCTGTTTTTT.

The chain employs TRBV20-1 and TRBJ1-1, with 9 bases matching TRBD1. The trim removed 1 base at V and 10 bases at J, leaving 1 base unmatched. Germline lookup yields CDR1 DFQATT and CDR2 SNEGSKA (reference sequence). The CDR3 consists of 11 residues. CDR3 protein: CSARGQGGAFF. CDR3 DNA: TGCAGTGCTAGAGGACAGGGGGGAGCTTTCTTT.

The chain couples TRBV28 to TRBJ1-5; TRBD1 matches 8 bases. The CDR3 totals 12 residues. Trimming cost V 6 bases and J 7 bases; bases outside gene matches: 2. In germline, CDR1 is MDHEN, CDR2 SYDVKM. The DNA of the CDR3 is TGTGCCAGCAGGACAGGGGCCCAGCCCCAGCATTTT. Residues: CASRTGAQPQHF.

The V call is TRBV3-1 (or the pseudogene TRBV3-2), the J call TRBJ2-1; D perhaps matches TRBD2 (6 bases). Germline-derived CDR1 and CDR2 are LGHDT and YNNKEL (reference sequence). Trimming stripped 1 base from V and 9 bases from J, with 16 bases between. The length of the CDR3 is 15 residues. Written as DNA, the CDR3 is TGTGCCAGCAGCCAAGTACGGGAGAAGGGTGGTGAGCAGTTCTTC. Translating gives CASSQVREKGGEQFF.

The chain is built from TRBV19 and TRBJ1-4, with TRBD1 matching over 9 bases. The CDR3 contains 15 residues. Looked up from germline, CDR1 is LNHDA and CDR2 is SQIVND (reference sequence). V gave up 7 bases and J gave up 5 bases; unmatched junction bases: 8. CDR3 in DNA: TGTGCCAGTACCAGGCCCGGGACAGGGAATGAAAAACTGTTTTTT. It specifies CASTRPGTGNEKLFF.

The chain recombines TRBV6-1 with TRBJ1-3; D not resolved. CDR1 and CDR2 from the germline V gene are MNHNS and SASEGT. This CDR3 contains 13 residues. The ends were cut back, 2 bases at V and 4 bases at J, with 6 bases in the middle. As DNA, the CDR3 is TGTGCCAGCAGTGAATCCCTGGGAAACACCATATATTTT. This gives the protein CASSESLGNTIYF.

The chain has TRBV5-5 and TRBJ1-5; 7 bases are shared with TRBD1. The CDR3 runs to 16 residues. In germline, CDR1 is SGHKS, CDR2 YYEKEE (reference sequence). Trimming removed 5 bases from V and 1 base from J; junction bases left unmatched: 9. The CDR3 sequence: CASRSRQGESNQPQHF. The CDR3 DNA follows: TGTGCCAGCAGAAGTCGACAGGGAGAAAGCAATCAGCCCCAGCATTTT.

The chain couples TRBV5-4 to TRBJ2-1; TRBD2 matches 8 bases. Germline assignment: CDR1 SGHNT and CDR2 YYREEE (reference sequence). The CDR3 has 13 amino acids. With 8 bases clipped from V and 5 bases from J, the junction kept 6 bases outside the gene matches. CDR3 region: CARQGLADNEQFF. CDR3 nucleotides: TGTGCCAGACAAGGACTAGCTGACAATGAGCAGTTCTTC.

This clone was counted a few times. CDR3: CATKAGTINTEAFF. The CDR3 DNA reads as TGTGCCACCAAGGCCGGGACAATTAACACTGAAGCTTTCTTT. The J gene is TRBJ1-1, the V gene TRBV19; TRBD1 might be the D (6 bases). Germline-derived CDR1 and CDR2 are LNHDA and SQIVND (reference sequence). The V gene lost 10 bases and the J gene lost 2 bases, with 17 bases spanning the gap. The CDR3 sequence is 14 residues long.

This clone was seen only once. The chain's CDR3 is CAISAHQGDGKNTLHF. The CDR3 bases are TGTGCCATCAGTGCACATCAGGGGGACGGAAAAAATACCCTCCACTTT. This chain uses TRBV10-3 with TRBJ1-6, with TRBD1 identical over 7 bases. Germline V gene sequence: CDR1 ENHRY, CDR2 SYGVKD. CDR3 length: 16 amino acids. J was trimmed by 14 bases and V by 4 bases; bases with no gene match: 17.

The genes are TRBV7-8 and TRBJ2-7, with TRBD2 matching 13 bases. CDR1 is SGHVS and CDR2 is FQNEAQ in the germline V gene. CDR3 length equals 15 residues. The junction had 5 bases not matched to a gene; V was cut back by 6 bases and J by 3 bases. CDR3 coding DNA: TGTGCCAGCAGTCGGACTAGCGGGAGCCTCTACGAGCAGTACGTC. Translating it yields CASSRTSGSLYEQYV.

This clone appeared a single time. The rearrangement links TRBV18 to TRBJ1-1; D might be TRBD1 (6 bases). Trimming shortened V by 2 bases and J by 4 bases, and 11 bases separated the two germline ends. This CDR3 spans 14 amino acids. In germline, CDR1 is KGHSH, CDR2 LQKENI. CDR3 in amino acids: CASSPSTGITEAFF. CDR3 DNA: TGTGCCAGCTCACCATCGACAGGAATCACTGAAGCTTTCTTT. The whole variable domain, remainder taken from reference TRBV18 and TRBJ1-1, is NAGVMQNPRHLVRRRGQEARLRCSPMKGHSHVYWYRQLPEEGLKFMVYLQKENIIDESGMPKERFSAEFPKEGPSILRIQQVVRGDSAAYFCASSPSTGITEAFFGQGTRLTVV.

The chain couples TRBV5-6 to TRBJ1-5; 8 nucleotides agree with TRBD1. This CDR3 region has 18 residues. CDR1 and CDR2 from the germline V gene are SGHDT and YYEEEE. V gave up 0 bases and J gave up 2 bases; unmatched junction bases: 10. CDR3 in amino acids: CASSLGGRQGLGNQPQHF. CDR3 DNA sequence: TGTGCCAGCAGCTTGGGGGGGAGACAGGGGCTGGGCAATCAGCCCCAGCATTTT. Filled out from reference TRBV5-6 and TRBJ1-5, the complete variable domain reads DAGVTQSPTHLIKTRGQQVTLRCSPKSGHDTVSWYQQALGQGPQFIFQYYEEEERQRGNFPDRFSGHQFPNYSSELNVNALLLGDSALYLCASSLGGRQGLGNQPQHFGDGTRLSIL.

The chain links TRBV2 to TRBJ2-7; 7 positions agree with TRBD2. This CDR3 is built from 13 residues. CDR1 and CDR2 (germline): SNHLY, FYNNEI. Losses at the gene ends were 3 bases for V and 6 bases for J; bases not matched to a gene: 5. CDR3 coding DNA: TGTGCCAGCAGTGATTGGCGGGAGAGCGAGCAGTACGTC. This gives the protein CASSDWRESEQYV.

This CDR3 reads CATLDGHEKLFF. The CDR3 region has the DNA TGTGCCACTCTGGATGGGCATGAAAAACTGTTTTTT. V and J are TRBV3-1 (or the pseudogene TRBV3-2) and TRBJ1-4; no clear D. This CDR3 region has 12 residues. Trimming shortened V by 10 bases and J by 6 bases, and 12 bases separated the two germline ends. Looked up from germline, CDR1 is LGHDT and CDR2 is YNNKEL (reference sequence).

At least ten counts were recorded for this clone. V and J are TRBV18 and TRBJ1-1, with D maybe TRBD1 (6 bases). Germline CDR1 reads KGHSH; CDR2 reads LQKENI. Trimming took 4 bases from V and 0 from J, leaving 12 bases between them. The CDR3 has 15 residues. The CDR3 coding sequence is TGTGCCAGCTCACAGATACAGGGCCTGAACACTGAAGCTTTCTTT. Translating gives CASSQIQGLNTEAFF.